This is a list of T cell receptor beta chains from one sample in a study of vaccination effects on CD4 cells after COVID-19. The repertoire was sequenced with immunoSEQ multiplex PCR; TCRdb's copy has only in-frame clones and lacks some. The sample includes 20,000 to 30,000 clones, roughly two thirds seen only once; the top ten take around 18%. These TCRs' antigens remain unknown. Specimen: CD4+ T cells from PBMCs cultured with SARS-CoV-2 spike peptides, collected before COVID-19 vaccination. All receptors derive from a human donor who had a prior SARS-CoV-2 infection. Both conserved end residues are trimmed from each CDR3.

CDR3 protein	V gene
ASSLASYNEQF	TRBV12-3/TRBV12-4
ASSQAPLYNTEAF	TRBV4-1
ASSHSRDLYTDTQY	TRBV4-2
ASSPWDGYEQY	TRBV6-2/TRBV6-3
ASSLSGQGAQAF	TRBV27
ASSEGALNYGYT	TRBV6-1
ASSQEGAGTDTQY	TRBV4-3
ASSYSKHPGTEAF	TRBV6-5
ASSAGGRPNEKLF	TRBV9
ASSVASGKGATQY	TRBV9
ASSLRPGEDSPLH	TRBV11-3
ASSELVGGGSATQY	TRBV25-1
AISVKGSNNSPLH	TRBV10-3
ASSLGDSSIQPQH	TRBV7-2
ASSLSAGDLQNEQF	TRBV7-2
ASSRTGPEKVEQF	TRBV4-2
ASSRAELNTEAF	TRBV7-8
ASRTGNSGANVLT	TRBV6-6
ASSPQGTGEKLF	TRBV18
ASSRNLGDTQY	TRBV6-2/TRBV6-3
ASSFGGGEETQY	TRBV7-3
SASNAQGDGEQY	TRBV20-1
ASRPRQGQFDTQY	TRBV6-6
ASSSRRGEETQY	TRBV5-4
ASSYSTGGIDTEAF	TRBV6-2/TRBV6-3
ASSPRTGFETQY	TRBV7-2
ASRRMSSGYNEQF	TRBV7-2
ASSLGPRGNYGYT	TRBV5-6
ASSSPGGRADTQY	TRBV13
ASSPGYQGGGYT	TRBV18
ASSEFLGQGKEKLF	TRBV2
ASSLSGAFNYGYT	TRBV7-9
ASSLFSFNSGSFTGELF	TRBV7-3
ASSIGAAASGDTQY	TRBV19
ASSPVGTTNEKLF	TRBV3-1/TRBV3-2
ASSLVTRDTCRYT	TRBV11-3
ASSESGFGYT	TRBV2
ASSPWLVSSYNEQF	TRBV5-1
ATSRVLADTDTQY	TRBV15
SASSRGLTGELF	TRBV20-1
ASSELGGGIADTQY	TRBV2
ARTLGTGLYEQY	TRBV9
ASSLQGAGETQY	TRBV7-2
ASSLQDGRVNSPLH	TRBV11-2
ASSRGQGSEQY	TRBV7-3
SAFSNYGYT	TRBV20-1
ASSWRGGARNEKLF	TRBV7-2
ASSTGTAQGETQY	TRBV5-1